Listed below are T cell receptor beta chains from one sample, sequenced in a study of T-cell reconstitution after alpha-beta-depleted transplantation in children. TCRdb re-derived calls from the PCR reads in MiXCR, one entry per CDR3 protein. The sample lists around 450,000 distinct CDR3 sequences, around two fifths occurring once. The sample was PBMCs, taken before TCRalphabeta/CD19-depleted stem cell transplant. The source is a girl aged 2 to 9 with aplastic anemia, due to receive a stem cell transplant. CDR3s include the opening cysteine and the closing phenylalanine or tryptophan. The D gene is left open where the match is weak. Rows give clone size only sometimes, using once, few, many, or a class for an expanded clone.

v_gene: TRBV7-8; d_gene: TRBD2; abundance: -; j_gene: TRBJ2-7; CDR3aa: CASSLRGASGVYEQYF; CDR3nt: TGTGCCAGCAGCTTACGGGGGGCTAGCGGGGTTTACGAGCAGTACTTC
v_gene: TRBV29-1; d_gene: -; abundance: -; j_gene: TRBJ2-5; CDR3aa: CSVGEGTETQYF; CDR3nt: TGCAGCGTTGGTGAGGGGACGGAGACCCAGTACTTC
v_gene: TRBV20-1; d_gene: TRBD2; abundance: -; j_gene: TRBJ2-1; CDR3aa: CSAQRETSVTNEQFF; CDR3nt: TGCAGTGCCCAGCGTGAGACTAGCGTCACCAATGAGCAGTTCTTC
v_gene: TRBV7-9; d_gene: TRBD2; abundance: -; j_gene: TRBJ2-4; CDR3aa: CASSGGGRGKNIQYF; CDR3nt: TGTGCCAGCTCGGGAGGGGGGCGCGGGAAAAACATTCAGTACTTC
v_gene: TRBV7-2; d_gene: TRBD2; abundance: few; j_gene: TRBJ2-2; CDR3aa: CASSSGLAGTGELFF; CDR3nt: TGTGCCAGCAGTTCCGGACTAGCGGGGACCGGGGAGCTGTTTTTT
v_gene: TRBV15; d_gene: -; abundance: few; j_gene: TRBJ1-1; CDR3aa: CATSSRQEVNTEAFF; CDR3nt: TGTGCCACCAGCAGTAGACAGGAGGTGAACACTGAAGCTTTCTTT
v_gene: TRBV12-3/TRBV12-4; d_gene: -; abundance: -; j_gene: TRBJ2-3; CDR3aa: CASSFLGIRPDTQYF; CDR3nt: TGTGCCAGCAGTTTCCTGGGGATTCGACCAGATACGCAGTATTTT
v_gene: TRBV11-2; d_gene: -; abundance: many; j_gene: TRBJ1-5; CDR3aa: CASSPGGELPQHF; CDR3nt: TGTGCCAGCAGCCCAGGAGGGGAACTGCCCCAGCATTTT
v_gene: TRBV11-2; d_gene: TRBD2; abundance: many; j_gene: TRBJ2-3; CDR3aa: CASSFHSGSTDTQYF; CDR3nt: TGTGCCAGCAGTTTTCATAGCGGGAGCACAGATACGCAGTATTTT
v_gene: TRBV7-2; d_gene: -; abundance: -; j_gene: TRBJ2-7; CDR3aa: CASSPGGMYEQYF; CDR3nt: TGTGCCAGCAGCCCTGGCGGGATGTACGAGCAGTACTTC
v_gene: TRBV20-1; d_gene: TRBD2; abundance: -; j_gene: TRBJ2-3; CDR3aa: CSARPAGRSTDTQYF; CDR3nt: TGCAGTGCTAGACCAGCGGGGCGGAGCACAGATACGCAGTATTTT
v_gene: TRBV20-1; d_gene: TRBD2; abundance: -; j_gene: TRBJ2-7; CDR3aa: CSARLGLAAGEQYF; CDR3nt: TGCAGTGCTAGATTGGGACTAGCGGCGGGGGAGCAGTACTTC
v_gene: TRBV5-1; d_gene: -; abundance: many; j_gene: TRBJ1-1; CDR3aa: CASSLTGADTEAFF; CDR3nt: TGCGCCAGCAGCTTGACGGGCGCGGACACTGAAGCTTTCTTT
v_gene: TRBV12-3/TRBV12-4; d_gene: -; abundance: -; j_gene: TRBJ2-7; CDR3aa: CASSLNGQLYEQYF; CDR3nt: TGTGCCAGCAGTTTAAATGGGCAGCTCTACGAGCAGTACTTC
v_gene: TRBV6-4; d_gene: TRBD1; abundance: -; j_gene: TRBJ2-1; CDR3aa: CASRTGTGGWYEQFF; CDR3nt: TGTGCCAGCAGGACCGGGACAGGGGGTTGGTATGAGCAGTTCTTC
v_gene: TRBV12-3/TRBV12-4; d_gene: -; abundance: many; j_gene: TRBJ2-5; CDR3aa: CASSQPPADPLSQETQYF; CDR3nt: TGTGCCAGCAGCCAACCTCCGGCGGATCCCCTGAGTCAAGAGACCCAGTACTTC
v_gene: TRBV20-1; d_gene: -; abundance: few; j_gene: TRBJ2-1; CDR3aa: CSAKANSYNEQFF; CDR3nt: TGCAGTGCCAAGGCAAACTCCTACAATGAGCAGTTCTTC
v_gene: TRBV20-1; d_gene: -; abundance: many; j_gene: TRBJ1-5; CDR3aa: CSLWGGGSNQPQHF; CDR3nt: TGCAGCTTATGGGGGGGGGGAAGCAATCAGCCCCAGCATTTT
v_gene: TRBV12-3/TRBV12-4; d_gene: -; abundance: few; j_gene: TRBJ2-3; CDR3aa: CASSPPERADTQYF; CDR3nt: TGTGCCAGCAGTCCCCCAGAGAGGGCAGATACGCAGTATTTT
v_gene: TRBV20-1; d_gene: -; abundance: -; j_gene: TRBJ2-7; CDR3aa: CSAATRDPSYEQYF; CDR3nt: TGCAGTGCTGCTACCCGGGATCCCTCCTACGAGCAGTACTTC
v_gene: TRBV29-1; d_gene: TRBD2; abundance: few; j_gene: TRBJ2-3; CDR3aa: CIAGGGSSTDTQYF; CDR3nt: TGCATCGCCGGCGGCGGGAGTTCGACAGATACGCAGTATTTT
v_gene: TRBV28; d_gene: TRBD2; abundance: many; j_gene: TRBJ2-7; CDR3aa: CASSELAGGLREQYF; CDR3nt: TGTGCCAGCAGTGAACTAGCGGGAGGGCTGAGGGAGCAGTACTTC
v_gene: TRBV5-5; d_gene: -; abundance: few; j_gene: TRBJ2-5; CDR3aa: CASSLEFWGETQYF; CDR3nt: TGTGCCAGCAGCTTGGAGTTTTGGGGGGAGACCCAGTACTTC
v_gene: TRBV28; d_gene: TRBD1; abundance: -; j_gene: TRBJ2-3; CDR3aa: CASSQGQGWDTQYF; CDR3nt: TGTGCCAGCAGTCAAGGACAGGGCTGGGATACGCAGTATTTT
v_gene: TRBV12-3/TRBV12-4; d_gene: -; abundance: many; j_gene: TRBJ2-5; CDR3aa: CASSLRAATQYF; CDR3nt: TGTGCCAGCAGTTTAAGGGCGGCGACCCAGTACTTC
v_gene: TRBV20-1; d_gene: TRBD2; abundance: -; j_gene: TRBJ2-3; CDR3aa: CCARQEASGSTDTQYF; CDR3nt: TGCTGTGCTAGACAAGAGGCTAGCGGGAGCACAGATACGCAGTATTTT
v_gene: TRBV11-2; d_gene: TRBD1; abundance: few; j_gene: TRBJ2-7; CDR3aa: CASSFSQGESIPYEQYF; CDR3nt: TGTGCCAGCAGCTTTAGTCAGGGGGAGAGTATCCCCTACGAGCAGTACTTC
v_gene: TRBV7-1; d_gene: TRBD1; abundance: -; j_gene: TRBJ1-5; CDR3aa: CASSHTSGTGNQPQHF; CDR3nt: TGTGCCAGCAGCCACACGAGCGGGACAGGGAATCAGCCCCAGCATTTT
v_gene: TRBV7-2; d_gene: -; abundance: -; j_gene: TRBJ2-7; CDR3aa: CASRPSGQNYEQYF; CDR3nt: TGTGCCAGCAGACCTTCGGGCCAGAACTACGAGCAGTACTTC
v_gene: TRBV28; d_gene: TRBD1; abundance: -; j_gene: TRBJ1-2; CDR3aa: CASSLYPGQGGYGYTF; CDR3nt: TGTGCCAGCAGTTTATACCCGGGACAGGGTGGCTATGGCTACACCTTC
v_gene: TRBV10-2; d_gene: TRBD2; abundance: many; j_gene: TRBJ2-2; CDR3aa: CASEPSGTNTGELFF; CDR3nt: TGCGCCAGCGAGCCTAGCGGGACGAACACCGGGGAGCTGTTTTTT
v_gene: TRBV12-3/TRBV12-4; d_gene: TRBD1; abundance: -; j_gene: TRBJ2-7; CDR3aa: CASSLALGQSGEQYF; CDR3nt: TGTGCCAGCAGTTTAGCGCTGGGACAGTCGGGGGAGCAGTACTTC
v_gene: TRBV29-1; d_gene: -; abundance: -; j_gene: TRBJ2-5; CDR3aa: CSVGSSRGETQYF; CDR3nt: TGCAGCGTTGGAAGCAGCCGGGGAGAGACCCAGTACTTC
v_gene: TRBV4-3; d_gene: -; abundance: many; j_gene: TRBJ1-2; CDR3aa: CASSQGRMETANYGYTF; CDR3nt: TGCGCCAGCAGCCAAGGTCGGATGGAGACAGCTAACTATGGCTACACCTTC
v_gene: TRBV30; d_gene: -; abundance: -; j_gene: TRBJ2-2; CDR3aa: CAWSDRSSTGELFF; CDR3nt: TGTGCCTGGAGTGACAGGTCCAGCACCGGGGAGCTGTTTTTT
v_gene: TRBV5-6; d_gene: TRBD1; abundance: -; j_gene: TRBJ2-7; CDR3aa: CASSFLGTGPYEQYF; CDR3nt: TGTGCCAGCAGCTTCCTCGGGACAGGACCTTACGAGCAGTACTTC
v_gene: TRBV12-3/TRBV12-4; d_gene: -; abundance: many; j_gene: TRBJ2-2; CDR3aa: CASIPGGDTGELFF; CDR3nt: TGTGCCAGCATCCCGGGTGGGGACACCGGGGAGCTGTTTTTT
v_gene: TRBV7-2; d_gene: -; abundance: few; j_gene: TRBJ2-3; CDR3aa: CASQIRVRDTQYF; CDR3nt: TGTGCCAGCCAAATTCGAGTCAGAGATACGCAGTATTTT
v_gene: TRBV27; d_gene: -; abundance: many; j_gene: TRBJ2-7; CDR3aa: CASSSRGTSYEQYF; CDR3nt: TGTGCCAGCAGTTCCAGGGGGACTAGCTACGAGCAGTACTTC
v_gene: TRBV7-9; d_gene: -; abundance: many; j_gene: TRBJ2-2; CDR3aa: CASSFSEAAAGELFF; CDR3nt: TGTGCCAGCAGCTTTTCTGAGGCCGCTGCCGGGGAGCTGTTTTTT
v_gene: TRBV3-1; d_gene: -; abundance: few; j_gene: TRBJ2-7; CDR3aa: CASSPTRRGGGLAYEQYF; CDR3nt: TGTGCCAGCAGCCCAACCCGGAGAGGGGGAGGGCTAGCCTACGAGCAGTACTTC
v_gene: TRBV14; d_gene: TRBD1; abundance: -; j_gene: TRBJ2-5; CDR3aa: CASRGQGPETQYF; CDR3nt: TGTGCCAGCAGAGGACAGGGCCCAGAGACCCAGTACTTC
v_gene: TRBV7-2; d_gene: -; abundance: few; j_gene: TRBJ2-7; CDR3aa: CASSLALGDEQYF; CDR3nt: TGTGCCAGCAGCTTAGCGCTTGGGGACGAGCAGTACTTC
v_gene: TRBV24-1; d_gene: -; abundance: few; j_gene: TRBJ2-1; CDR3aa: CATSAPKGGISHNEQFF; CDR3nt: TGTGCCACCAGTGCTCCTAAGGGGGGCATAAGCCACAATGAGCAGTTCTTC
v_gene: TRBV4-1; d_gene: -; abundance: -; j_gene: TRBJ2-5; CDR3aa: CASSQDLWETQYF; CDR3nt: TGCGCCAGCAGCCAAGATCTGTGGGAGACCCAGTACTTC
v_gene: TRBV20-1; d_gene: -; abundance: -; j_gene: TRBJ2-1; CDR3aa: CSTKSGDEQFF; CDR3nt: TGCAGTACCAAGTCCGGCGATGAGCAGTTCTTC
v_gene: TRBV5-1; d_gene: TRBD2; abundance: -; j_gene: TRBJ2-1; CDR3aa: CASSFSPGLAAYNEQFF; CDR3nt: TGCGCCAGCAGCTTCTCCCCGGGACTAGCGGCCTACAATGAGCAGTTCTTC
v_gene: TRBV6-1; d_gene: -; abundance: -; j_gene: TRBJ2-6; CDR3aa: CASSEAGVLSGANVLTF; CDR3nt: TGTGCCAGCAGTGAAGCGGGGGTGTTGTCTGGGGCCAACGTCCTGACTTTC
v_gene: TRBV7-2; d_gene: -; abundance: many; j_gene: TRBJ2-2; CDR3aa: CASSPKGGEFGELFF; CDR3nt: TGTGCCAGCAGTCCGAAGGGGGGAGAATTCGGGGAGCTGTTTTTT
v_gene: TRBV6-1; d_gene: TRBD2; abundance: -; j_gene: TRBJ2-1; CDR3aa: CASGGKSLTSGSSYNEQFF; CDR3nt: TGTGCCAGCGGGGGGAAGAGTTTAACCAGCGGGAGCTCCTACAATGAGCAGTTCTTC
v_gene: TRBV5-1; d_gene: -; abundance: many; j_gene: TRBJ2-2; CDR3aa: CATCEQGNTGELFF; CDR3nt: TGCGCCACCTGTGAACAGGGGAACACCGGGGAGCTGTTTTTT
v_gene: TRBV6-5; d_gene: TRBD1; abundance: -; j_gene: TRBJ2-5; CDR3aa: CASSFGQGQETQYF; CDR3nt: TGTGCCAGCAGTTTCGGACAGGGCCAAGAGACCCAGTACTTC
v_gene: TRBV11-2; d_gene: TRBD1; abundance: many; j_gene: TRBJ2-7; CDR3aa: CASSRVGDSKIYEQYF; CDR3nt: TGTGCCAGCAGCAGGGTTGGGGACAGCAAAATCTACGAGCAGTACTTC
v_gene: TRBV7-9; d_gene: -; abundance: many; j_gene: TRBJ2-3; CDR3aa: CASSPASRGTDTQYF; CDR3nt: TGTGCCAGCAGCCCCGCAAGCCGGGGCACAGATACGCAGTATTTT
v_gene: TRBV20-1; d_gene: TRBD2; abundance: -; j_gene: TRBJ2-7; CDR3aa: CSAPLTTSGGISSYEQYF; CDR3nt: TGCAGTGCTCCACTAACGACTAGCGGGGGGATTAGCTCCTACGAGCAGTACTTC